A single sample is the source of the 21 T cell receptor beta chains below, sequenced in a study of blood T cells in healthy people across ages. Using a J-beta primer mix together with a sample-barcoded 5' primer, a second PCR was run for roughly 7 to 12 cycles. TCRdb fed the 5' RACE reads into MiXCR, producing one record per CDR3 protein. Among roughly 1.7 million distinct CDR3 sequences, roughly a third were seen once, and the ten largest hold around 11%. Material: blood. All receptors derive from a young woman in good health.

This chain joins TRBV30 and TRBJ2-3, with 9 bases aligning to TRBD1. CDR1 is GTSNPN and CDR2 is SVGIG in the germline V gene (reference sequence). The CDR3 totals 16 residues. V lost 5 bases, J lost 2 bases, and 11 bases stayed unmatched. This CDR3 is CAWGHRGHINTDTQYF. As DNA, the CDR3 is TGTGCCTGGGGGCACAGGGGGCATATTAACACAGATACGCAGTATTTT.

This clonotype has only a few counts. CDR3 sequence (DNA): TGTGCCAGCAGCGTAGAAGGGGGGAAGGCTTACGAGCAGTACTTC. Its translation is CASSVEGGKAYEQYF. This rearrangement joins TRBV9 to TRBJ2-7, with D tentatively TRBD1 or TRBD2 (6 bases each). The CDR3 totals 15 residues. With 0 bases removed from V and 4 bases from J, the gap between germline ends came to 14 bases. Germline values: CDR1 SGDLS, CDR2 YYNGEE. The entire variable domain, with the rest obtained from reference TRBV9 and TRBJ2-7, is as follows: DSGVTQTPKHLITATGQRVTLRCSPRSGDLSVYWYQQSLDQGLQFLIQYYNGEERAKGNILERFSAQQFPDLHSELNLSSLELGDSALYFCASSVEGGKAYEQYFGPGTRLTVT.

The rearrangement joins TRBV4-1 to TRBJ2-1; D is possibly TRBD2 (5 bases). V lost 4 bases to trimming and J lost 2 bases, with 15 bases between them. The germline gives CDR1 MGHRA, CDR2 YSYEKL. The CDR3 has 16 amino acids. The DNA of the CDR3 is TGCGCCAGCAGCCGAGAGGTGGGAGTCCCCTACAATGAGCAGTTCTTC. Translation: CASSREVGVPYNEQFF.

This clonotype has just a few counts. The CDR3 DNA reads TGTGCCAGCAGCCCAGTGGGGGGAATTTCCTACAATGAGCAGTTCTTC. This sequence encodes CASSPVGGISYNEQFF. The V gene is TRBV28, the J gene TRBJ2-1; D is perhaps TRBD2 (6 bases). The CDR3 length is 16 residues. V was pared by 6 bases and J by 1 base, with 16 bases between. CDR1 is MDHEN and CDR2 is SYDVKM in the germline V gene.

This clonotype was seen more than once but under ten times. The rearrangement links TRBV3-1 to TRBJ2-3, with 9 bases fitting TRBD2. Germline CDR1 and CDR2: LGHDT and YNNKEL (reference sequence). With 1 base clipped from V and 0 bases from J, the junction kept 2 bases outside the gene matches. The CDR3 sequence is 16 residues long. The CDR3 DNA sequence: TGTGCCAGCAGCCAAGCTAGCGGGACTAGCACAGATACGCAGTATTTT. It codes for CASSQASGTSTDTQYF.

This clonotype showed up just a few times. The CDR3 here is CASSRLAGYYNEQFF. The CDR3 bases are TGTGCCAGCAGCCGACTAGCGGGCTATTACAATGAGCAGTTCTTC. This chain uses TRBV6-5 with TRBJ2-1; 10 bases map to TRBD2. The CDR3 contains 15 residues. With 6 bases clipped from V and 4 bases from J, the junction kept 6 bases outside the gene matches. CDR1 is MNHEY, CDR2 SVGAGI, per germline.

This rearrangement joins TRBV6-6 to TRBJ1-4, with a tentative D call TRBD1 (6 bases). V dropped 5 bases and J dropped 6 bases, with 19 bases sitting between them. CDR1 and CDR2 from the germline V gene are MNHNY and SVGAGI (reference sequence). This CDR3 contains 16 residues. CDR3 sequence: CASSGPLSQGYEKLFF. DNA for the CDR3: TGTGCCAGCAGTGGCCCGTTATCCCAGGGGTATGAAAAACTGTTTTTT.

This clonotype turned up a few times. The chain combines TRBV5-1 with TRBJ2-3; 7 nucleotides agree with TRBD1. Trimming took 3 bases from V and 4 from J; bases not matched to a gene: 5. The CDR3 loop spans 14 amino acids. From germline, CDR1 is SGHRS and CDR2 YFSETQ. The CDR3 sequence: CASSSGQEADTQYF. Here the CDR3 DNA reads TGCGCCAGCAGCTCAGGACAGGAGGCAGATACGCAGTATTTT.

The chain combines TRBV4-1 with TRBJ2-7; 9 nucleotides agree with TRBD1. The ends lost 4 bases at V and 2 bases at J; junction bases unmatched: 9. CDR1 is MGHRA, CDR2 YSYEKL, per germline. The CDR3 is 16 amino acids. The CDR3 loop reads CASSREPGQGAYEQYF. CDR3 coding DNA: TGCGCCAGCAGCCGCGAGCCGGGACAGGGTGCCTACGAGCAGTACTTC.

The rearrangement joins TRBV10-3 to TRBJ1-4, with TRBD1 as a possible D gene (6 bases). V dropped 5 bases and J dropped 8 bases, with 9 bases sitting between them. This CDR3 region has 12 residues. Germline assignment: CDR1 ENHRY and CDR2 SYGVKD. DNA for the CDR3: TGTGCCATCAGTCGGGGGCAGGAAAAACTGTTTTTT. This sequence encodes CAISRGQEKLFF.

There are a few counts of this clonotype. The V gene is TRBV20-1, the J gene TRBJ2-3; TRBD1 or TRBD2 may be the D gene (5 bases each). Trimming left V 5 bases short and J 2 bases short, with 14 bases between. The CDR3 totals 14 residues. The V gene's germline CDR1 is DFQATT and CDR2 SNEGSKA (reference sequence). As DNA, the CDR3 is TGCAGTGCTCCCCGGGACCAACACACAGATACGCAGTATTTT. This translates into CSAPRDQHTDTQYF.

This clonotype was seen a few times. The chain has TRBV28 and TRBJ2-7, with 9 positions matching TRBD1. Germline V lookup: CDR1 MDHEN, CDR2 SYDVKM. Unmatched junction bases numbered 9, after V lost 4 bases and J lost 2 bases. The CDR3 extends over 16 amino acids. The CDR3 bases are TGTGCCAGCAGTTCTGCGACCGGGACAGGGCCCTACGAGCAGTACTTC. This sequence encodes CASSSATGTGPYEQYF.

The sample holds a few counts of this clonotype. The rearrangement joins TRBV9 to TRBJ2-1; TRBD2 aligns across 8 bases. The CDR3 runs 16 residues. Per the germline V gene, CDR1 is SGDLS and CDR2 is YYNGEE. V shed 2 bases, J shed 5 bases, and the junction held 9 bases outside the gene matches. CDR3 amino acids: CASSVSSGRLDNEQFF. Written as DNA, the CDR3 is TGTGCCAGCAGCGTTTCGAGCGGGAGACTAGACAATGAGCAGTTCTTC.

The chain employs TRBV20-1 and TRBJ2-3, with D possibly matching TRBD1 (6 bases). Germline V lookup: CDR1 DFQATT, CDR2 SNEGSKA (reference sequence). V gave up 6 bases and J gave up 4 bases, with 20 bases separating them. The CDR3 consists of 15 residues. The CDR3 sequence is CSASVGQGLADTQYF. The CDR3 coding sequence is TGCAGTGCATCAGTAGGGCAGGGGCTCGCAGATACGCAGTATTTT.

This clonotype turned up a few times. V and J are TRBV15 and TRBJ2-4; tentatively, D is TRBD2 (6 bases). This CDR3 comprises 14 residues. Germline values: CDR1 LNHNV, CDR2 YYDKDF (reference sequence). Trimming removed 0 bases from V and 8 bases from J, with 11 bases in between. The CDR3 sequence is CATSRDRPGDIQYF. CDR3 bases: TGTGCCACCAGCAGAGATAGGCCGGGGGACATTCAGTACTTC.

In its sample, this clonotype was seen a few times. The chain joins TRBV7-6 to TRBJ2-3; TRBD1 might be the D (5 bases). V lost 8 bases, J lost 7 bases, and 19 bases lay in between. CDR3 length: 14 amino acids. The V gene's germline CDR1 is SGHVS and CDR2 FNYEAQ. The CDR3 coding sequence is TGTGCCAGCCACAGGACCCCGAAAGACAATACGCAGTATTTT. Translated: CASHRTPKDNTQYF.

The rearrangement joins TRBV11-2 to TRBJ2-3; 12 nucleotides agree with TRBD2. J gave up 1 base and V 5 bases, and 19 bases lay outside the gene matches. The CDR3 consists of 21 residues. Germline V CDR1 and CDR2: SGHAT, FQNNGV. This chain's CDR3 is CASSLVPILAGGRVGTDTQYF. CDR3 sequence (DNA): TGTGCCAGCAGCCTAGTCCCCATCCTAGCGGGAGGGCGAGTGGGCACAGATACGCAGTATTTT.

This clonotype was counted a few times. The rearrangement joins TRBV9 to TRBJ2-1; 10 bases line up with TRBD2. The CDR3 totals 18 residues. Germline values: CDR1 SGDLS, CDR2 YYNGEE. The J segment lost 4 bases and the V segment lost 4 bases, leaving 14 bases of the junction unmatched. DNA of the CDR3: TGTGCCAGCAGCACCGCCAGCGGGGGGGCTTTAGGTTACAATGAGCAGTTCTTC. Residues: CASSTASGGALGYNEQFF.

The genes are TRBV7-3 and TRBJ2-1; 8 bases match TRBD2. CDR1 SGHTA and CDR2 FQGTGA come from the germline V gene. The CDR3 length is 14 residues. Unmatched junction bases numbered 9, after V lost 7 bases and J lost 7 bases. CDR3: CASTNGSGGNEQFF. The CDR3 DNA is TGTGCCAGCACCAATGGGTCGGGGGGGAATGAGCAGTTCTTC.

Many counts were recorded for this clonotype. The chain's CDR3 is CASRDDASYNEQFF. For the CDR3, the DNA is TGTGCCAGCAGAGATGACGCCAGCTACAATGAGCAGTTCTTC. This chain uses TRBV27 with TRBJ2-1; no definite D call. Trimming stripped 6 bases from V and 3 bases from J, with 12 bases between. CDR1 MNHEY and CDR2 SMNVEV come from the germline V gene (reference sequence). This CDR3 is 14 amino acids long.

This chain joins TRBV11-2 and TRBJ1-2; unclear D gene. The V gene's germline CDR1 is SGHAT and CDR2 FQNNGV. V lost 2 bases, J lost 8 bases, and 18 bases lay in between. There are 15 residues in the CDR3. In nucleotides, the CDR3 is TGTGCCAGCAGCTTAAACGGGTGGGTGGCAGACGGCTACACCTTC. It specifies CASSLNGWVADGYTF.